This section outlines one TCR beta chain sequence together with its context. These data belong to a study of blood T cell repertoires in COVID-19. Clones were sequenced by immunoSEQ multiplex PCR, and TCRdb holds only the in-frame ones, with some missing. The profile shows roughly 54,000 clones, 86% of them singletons. This TCR was sampled from a woman aged 60-70 years with acute or convalescent COVID-19. Sequencing used peripheral blood.

In DNA, the CDR3 is TGTGCCAGCAGTCAGGACAGGTATAATTCACCCCTCCACTTT. Translating it yields CASSQDRYNSPLHF. The rearrangement links TRBV2 to TRBJ1-6; TRBD1 agrees at 7 bases. V lost 5 bases and J lost 4; bases outside the gene matches: 2. This CDR3 is built from 14 residues. Germline V lookup: CDR1 SNHLY, CDR2 FYNNEI.